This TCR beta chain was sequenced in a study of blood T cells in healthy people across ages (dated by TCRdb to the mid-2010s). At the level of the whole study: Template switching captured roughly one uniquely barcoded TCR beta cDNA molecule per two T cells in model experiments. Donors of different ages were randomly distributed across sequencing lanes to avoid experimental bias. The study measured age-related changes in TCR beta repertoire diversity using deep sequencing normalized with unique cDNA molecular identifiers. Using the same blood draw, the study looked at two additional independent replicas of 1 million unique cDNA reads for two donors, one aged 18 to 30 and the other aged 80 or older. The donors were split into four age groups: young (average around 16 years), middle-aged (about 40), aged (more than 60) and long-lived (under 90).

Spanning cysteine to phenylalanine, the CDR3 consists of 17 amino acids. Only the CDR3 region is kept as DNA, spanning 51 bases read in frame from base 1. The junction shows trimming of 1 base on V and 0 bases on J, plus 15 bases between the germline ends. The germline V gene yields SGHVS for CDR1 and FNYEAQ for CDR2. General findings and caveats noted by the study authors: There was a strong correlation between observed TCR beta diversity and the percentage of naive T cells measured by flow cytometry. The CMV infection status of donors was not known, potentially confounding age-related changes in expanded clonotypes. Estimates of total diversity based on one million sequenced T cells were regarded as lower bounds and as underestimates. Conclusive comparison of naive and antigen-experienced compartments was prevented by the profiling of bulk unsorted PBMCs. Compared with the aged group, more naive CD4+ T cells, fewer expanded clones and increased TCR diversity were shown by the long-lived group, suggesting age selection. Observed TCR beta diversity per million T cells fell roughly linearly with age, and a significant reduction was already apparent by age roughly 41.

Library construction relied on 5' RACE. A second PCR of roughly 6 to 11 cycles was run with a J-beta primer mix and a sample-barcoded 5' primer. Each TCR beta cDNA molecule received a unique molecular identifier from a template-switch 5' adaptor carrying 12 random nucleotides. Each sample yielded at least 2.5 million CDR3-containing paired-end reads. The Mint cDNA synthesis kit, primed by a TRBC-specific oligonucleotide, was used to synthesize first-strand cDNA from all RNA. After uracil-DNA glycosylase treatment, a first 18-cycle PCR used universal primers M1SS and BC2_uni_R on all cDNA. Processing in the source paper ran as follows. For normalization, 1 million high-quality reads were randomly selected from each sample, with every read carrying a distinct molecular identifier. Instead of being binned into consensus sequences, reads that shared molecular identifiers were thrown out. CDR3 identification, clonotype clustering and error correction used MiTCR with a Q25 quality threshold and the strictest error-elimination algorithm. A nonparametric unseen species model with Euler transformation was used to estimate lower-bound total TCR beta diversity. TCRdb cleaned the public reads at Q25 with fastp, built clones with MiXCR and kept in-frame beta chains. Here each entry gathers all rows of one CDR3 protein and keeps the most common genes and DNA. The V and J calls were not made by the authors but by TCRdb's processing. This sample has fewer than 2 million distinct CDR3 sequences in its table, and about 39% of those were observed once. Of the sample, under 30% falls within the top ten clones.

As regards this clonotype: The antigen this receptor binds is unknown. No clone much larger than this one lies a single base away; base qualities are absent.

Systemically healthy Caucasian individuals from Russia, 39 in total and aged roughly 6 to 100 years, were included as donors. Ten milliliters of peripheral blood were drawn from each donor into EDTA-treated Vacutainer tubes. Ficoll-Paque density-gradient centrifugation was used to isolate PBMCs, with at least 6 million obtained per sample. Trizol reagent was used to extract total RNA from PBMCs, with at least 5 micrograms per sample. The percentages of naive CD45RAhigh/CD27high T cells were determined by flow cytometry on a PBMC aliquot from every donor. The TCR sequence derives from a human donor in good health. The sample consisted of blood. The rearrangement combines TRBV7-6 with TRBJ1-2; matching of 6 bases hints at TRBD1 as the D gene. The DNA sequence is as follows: TGTGCCAGCAGCTTAGGGAAGGGGGGGCCGTCTAACTATGGCTACACCTTC. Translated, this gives CASSLGKGGPSNYGYTF.